Listed here are 19 T cell receptor beta chains from one sample, sequenced in a study of T-cell reconstitution after alpha-beta-depleted transplantation in children (dated by TCRdb to between 2015 and 2016). Points the paper makes about the study in general: Over the following months the frequencies of hyperexpanded clones went down, and after one year T-cell counts and TCRbeta diversity were mostly credited to newly produced T cells.

No cognate antigen is known for these TCRs. The intended sense of this specimen's treatment or condition label: allogeneic hematopoietic cell transplantation with graft depleted of TCRalphabeta T cells and CD19 B cells. Libraries were constructed by PCR. Sequencing used an Illumina HiSeq 2500. TCR library preparation used molecular barcoding, with unique molecular identifiers applied to normalize quantification of the TCRbeta repertoire. TCRdb reworked the public reads: Q25 trimming with fastp, MiXCR clone assembly, productive beta chains retained. One record per CDR3 amino acid sequence lists the most common genes and DNA. The sample has about 300,000 distinct CDR3 sequences on record, 6% to 10% of them singletons. Of the sample, approximately 9.6% is held by the ten largest clones. The sequencing here drew on peripheral blood, taken 360 days after TCRalphabeta/CD19-depleted stem cell transplant. The origin of the receptors is a female patient between 2 and 15 years old who had a stem cell transplant for Fanconi anemia, so the T cells may come from the graft donor.

This clonotype came up a few times. This rearrangement joins TRBV7-2 to TRBJ2-5; D is possibly TRBD1 (6 bases). Trimming took off 3 bases at V and 1 base at J, with 12 bases between the two ends. The germline gives CDR1 SGHTA, CDR2 FQGNSA. CDR3 length equals 15 residues. The CDR3 sequence is CASSLTGLGQETQYF. CDR3 nucleotides: TGTGCCAGCAGCTTGACAGGTCTCGGCCAAGAGACCCAGTACTTC.

The V call is TRBV9, the J call TRBJ2-7, with D perhaps given as TRBD1 or TRBD2 (6 bases each). The germline V gene encodes CDR1 SGDLS and CDR2 YYNGEE. The CDR3 spans 17 residues. Trimming cost V 0 bases and J 4 bases, with 20 bases left between them. This CDR3 reads CASSVGEGAGGGYEQYF. The CDR3 nucleotides are TGTGCCAGCAGCGTAGGTGAAGGGGCCGGGGGCGGTTACGAGCAGTACTTC.

The sample holds many counts of this clonotype. V usage is TRBV5-1 and J usage is TRBJ2-2; no clear D gene. Germline V gene data show CDR1 as SGHRS and CDR2 as YFSETQ. The CDR3 contains 12 residues. V lost 4 bases to trimming and J lost 4 bases, with 5 bases between them. The CDR3 sequence is CASSVSTGELFF. DNA of the CDR3: TGCGCCAGCAGCGTTAGCACCGGGGAGCTGTTTTTT.

The sample holds a few counts of this clonotype. The V and J genes are TRBV6-2 or TRBV6-3 and TRBJ2-7; no firm D call. Germline CDR1 MNHEY, CDR2 SVGEGT. This CDR3 is built from 11 residues. Trimming pared 5 bases from V and 2 bases from J, leaving 4 bases between. CDR3 sequence: CASSLPYEQYF. CDR3 nucleotide sequence: TGTGCCAGCAGTCTGCCCTACGAGCAGTACTTC.

The chain recombines TRBV9 with TRBJ1-5; maybe TRBD1 (6 bases). This CDR3 is 14 amino acids long. Per the germline V gene, CDR1 is SGDLS and CDR2 is YYNGEE. V lost 0 bases and J lost 9, with 13 bases in between. The CDR3 loop reads CASSVEGGVGPQHF. The DNA of the CDR3 is TGTGCCAGCAGCGTAGAGGGGGGGGTAGGGCCCCAGCATTTT.

The chain uses TRBV13 and TRBJ2-7; TRBD2 agrees at 9 bases. Germline CDR1 is PRHDT and CDR2 is FYEKMQ (reference sequence). The V segment lost 4 bases and the J segment 6 bases; nucleotides outside the gene matches: 10. The CDR3 sequence is 15 residues long. CDR3 protein: CASSSNSGGESEQYV. The CDR3 DNA follows: TGTGCCAGCAGCTCTAATAGCGGGGGAGAAAGCGAGCAGTACGTC.

The gene calls are TRBV10-3 and TRBJ2-6; D is undetermined. The CDR3 extends over 18 amino acids. Germline V gene sequence: CDR1 ENHRY, CDR2 SYGVKD. V lost 6 bases and J lost 0, with 18 bases in between. The CDR3 DNA is TGTGCCATCAGAGAAGAGACGTTCCACTCCTCTGGGGCCAACGTCCTGACTTTC. Its protein product is CAIREETFHSSGANVLTF.

This clonotype was recorded at least ten times. This chain connects TRBV5-1 to TRBJ1-1; no reliable D call. The V end lost 4 bases, the J end lost 0 bases, and 10 bases lay between the germline ends. This CDR3 is built from 14 residues. Per germline, CDR1 SGHRS and CDR2 YFSETQ. In nucleotides, the CDR3 is TGCGCCAGCAGCCCCCAGACACTGAACACTGAAGCTTTCTTT. Its translation: CASSPQTLNTEAFF. The variable domain in full, completed from reference TRBV5-1 and TRBJ1-1, reads KAGVTQTPRYLIKTRGQQVTLSCSPISGHRSVSWYQQTPGQGLQFLFEYFSETQRNKGNFPGRFSGRQFSNSRSEMNVSTLELGDSALYLCASSPQTLNTEAFFGQGTRLTVV.

Details on this clonotype: No conserved phenylalanine or tryptophan ends this CDR3, so it is likely a read error. CDR3 coding DNA: TGTGCCAGCAGAAAGGGGTCTGGAAACACCATATATGTT. It specifies CASRKGSGNTIYV. The rearrangement links TRBV6-1 to TRBJ1-3, with a weak D call TRBD1 (5 bases). The CDR3 is 13 amino acids. The germline V gene encodes CDR1 MNHNS and CDR2 SASEGT. V lost 6 bases and J lost 1, with 7 bases in between.

This clonotype was counted ten times or more. The rearrangement joins TRBV11-2 to TRBJ2-1; D ambiguous. Looked up from germline, CDR1 is SGHAT and CDR2 is FQNNGV. The CDR3 is 12 residues long. Trimming shortened V by 3 bases and J by 8 bases, and 8 bases separated the two germline ends. CDR3 coding DNA: TGTGCCAGCAGCTTCAACACGGATGAGCAGTTCTTC. Translating gives CASSFNTDEQFF.

This clonotype has a handful of counts. The V gene is TRBV6-1, the J gene TRBJ1-1, with D unresolved. Trimming took 2 bases from V and 0 from J, leaving 10 bases between them. CDR1 and CDR2 from the germline V gene are MNHNS and SASEGT. The CDR3 runs to 15 residues. In DNA, the CDR3 is TGTGCCAGCAGTGAAAAGGGCAGCTTGAACACTGAAGCTTTCTTT. Translated: CASSEKGSLNTEAFF.

This clonotype was counted at least ten times. The CDR3 here is CSVASQTWNYGYTF. The CDR3 DNA is TGCAGCGTCGCGTCCCAGACATGGAACTATGGCTACACCTTC. The chain has TRBV29-1 and TRBJ1-2, with D unclear. The CDR3 has 14 residues. Trimming shortened V by 6 bases and J by 2 bases, and 16 bases separated the two germline ends. Per the germline V gene, CDR1 is SQVTM and CDR2 is ANQGSEA.

In its sample, this clonotype was seen many times. V is TRBV7-2 and J is TRBJ2-7; D may match TRBD1 or TRBD2 (5 bases each). Trimming removed 3 bases at V and 2 bases at J, with 11 bases between. The CDR3 sequence is 14 residues long. Germline V gene sequence: CDR1 SGHTA, CDR2 FQGNSA. The CDR3 coding sequence is TGTGCCAGCAGCTTTCGGGGCGGCCCCTACGAGCAGTACTTC. It yields the protein CASSFRGGPYEQYF.

In its sample, this clonotype was seen a few times. The rearrangement joins TRBV12-3 or TRBV12-4 to TRBJ1-6, with D perhaps matching TRBD1 (5 bases). The CDR3 sequence is 13 residues long. Trimming took 6 bases from V and 12 from J, leaving 15 bases between them. The CDR3 region is CASRTDRGRPLHF. DNA of the CDR3: TGTGCCAGCAGGACAGACAGAGGTCGACCCCTCCACTTT.

This clonotype appeared many times. V is TRBV10-3 and J is TRBJ2-6; D might be TRBD1 (6 bases). V was clipped by 6 bases and J by 14 bases, with 11 bases between them. Germline V gene sequence: CDR1 ENHRY, CDR2 SYGVKD. The CDR3 length is 11 residues. In DNA, the CDR3 is TGTGCCATCAGGGGGGACATCTTCCTGACTTTC. It encodes CAIRGDIFLTF.

This clonotype showed up many times. The chain combines TRBV27 with TRBJ2-7, with 10 bases fitting TRBD1. After removal of 2 bases from V and 12 bases from J, the junction contained 16 bases not matched to a gene. Germline V gene sequence: CDR1 MNHEY, CDR2 SMNVEV (reference sequence). The CDR3 sequence is 16 residues long. CDR3 nucleotides: TGTGCCAGCAGTTTAGACCCCGGGACAGGGGAAAACAGGCTGTACTTC. Its translation: CASSLDPGTGENRLYF.

This clonotype was seen a handful of times. This chain links TRBV10-3 with TRBJ2-7, with TRBD1 identical over 9 bases. With 6 bases clipped from V and 3 bases from J, the junction kept 6 bases outside the gene matches. The CDR3 runs to 14 residues. Germline lookup yields CDR1 ENHRY and CDR2 SYGVKD. CDR3 region: CAIRSGTGYYEQYF. The DNA of the CDR3 is TGTGCCATCAGGTCCGGGACAGGGTACTACGAGCAGTACTTC.

This clonotype has a count of ten or more. The chain links TRBV20-1 to TRBJ1-1; TRBD1 matches at 7 bases. Trimming cost V 0 bases and J 5 bases; bases outside gene matches: 9. The CDR3 runs 15 residues. Germline loops: CDR1 DFQATT, CDR2 SNEGSKA (reference sequence). The CDR3 sequence is CSARDPTGSGTEAFF. The CDR3 region has the DNA TGCAGTGCTAGAGACCCGACAGGGTCAGGGACTGAAGCTTTCTTT.

This clonotype was counted a few times. The chain joins TRBV12-3 or TRBV12-4 to TRBJ1-2; 8 nucleotides align to TRBD1. The junction had 8 bases not matched to a gene; V was cut back by 6 bases and J by 8 bases. The CDR3 is 13 amino acids. Written as DNA, the CDR3 is TGTGCCAGCAGCTCGACAGGGGCTGAAGGCTACACCTTC. Encoded protein: CASSSTGAEGYTF.